These T cell receptor beta chains were read from a single sample in a study of a mutant IDH1 vaccine in newly diagnosed glioma. The data were produced by immunoSEQ multiplex PCR, yet TCRdb's version contains in-frame clones alone and is incomplete. This table holds tens of thousands of clones, approximately 87% found once. Their antigen targets remain unknown. This specimen consisted of PBMCs, obtained from a glioma patient whose treatment included an IDH1 peptide vaccine. The receptors come from a man in his forties with glioma. Each CDR3 is given with its conserved first and last residue. Clone size is stated in some rows and not others, as once, few, many or a class when expanded.

v_call | clone_size | cdr3_aa
TRBV27 | NA | CATAGTARQPQHF
TRBV10-3 | NA | CAISGTSGRGSYEQYF
TRBV9 | NA | CASSVAAGNTIYF
TRBV25-1 | NA | CASSGVNEQFF
TRBV6-5 | NA | CASSYDGNQPQHF
TRBV5-6 | NA | CASSSGTGEAQHF
TRBV11-2 | NA | CASSSGPQRADTQYF
TRBV4-2 | NA | CASSPRTGGYEQYF
TRBV29-1 | NA | CSVGRGRGETQYF
TRBV5-1 | NA | CASSVSVGSYEQYF
TRBV27 | NA | CASSPGTYYGYTF
TRBV2 | NA | CASRAVFGDSNQPQHF
TRBV5-1 | NA | CASSLLQTQYF
TRBV11-2 | NA | CASSLGGLATIHYEQYF
TRBV6-6 | NA | CASSYEGGNTDTQYF
TRBV7-2 | NA | CASSLASGTQETQYF
TRBV7-9 | NA | CASSLVSGRASDTQYF
TRBV2 | NA | CASSDVFLFRNSNQPQHF
TRBV25-1 | NA | CASSESWQAKLFF
TRBV4-1 | NA | CASSQDRLDTQYF
TRBV12-5 | NA | CASGSPGQAQETQYF
TRBV29-1 | NA | CSVDSQGLLAFF
TRBV15 | NA | CATSRDERGRNEQFF
TRBV7-2 | NA | CASSQGGGFSNQPQHF
TRBV5-4 | once | CASSVLSNVLTF
TRBV20-1 | NA | CSARVREKLFF
TRBV5-4 | few | CASTFPRGRNTF
TRBV11-3 | once | CASSPGQTKTQYF
TRBV4-1 | NA | CASSQDRTLLVYEQYF
TRBV7-2 | NA | CASSQGQGLGKLFF
TRBV5-4 | NA | CASSLRLGGYPDTQYF
TRBV14 | NA | CASSQGRREGYNEQFF
TRBV6-4 | once | CASSDGQLNMNTEAFF
TRBV27 | once | CASSGLQGADGYTF
TRBV15 | NA | CATSPRWGSGNTIYF
TRBV6-6 | NA | CAAGTSGSRGPGELFF
TRBV19 | NA | CASSIRLRASSYNEQFF
TRBV5-1 | NA | CASSSLQGAGNTIYF
TRBV27 | NA | CASSLGKGYEQYF
TRBV27 | NA | CASSLYGLAFSEQYF
TRBV4-3 | NA | CASSQDLGSETQYF
TRBV5-1 | NA | CASSLRGTEAFF
TRBV5-4 | NA | CASSPSLRAFGVDTIYF
TRBV9 | NA | CASSPSGSGIIGELFF
TRBV7-9 | NA | CASSAQGVGHEQFF